What follows are 15 T cell receptor beta chains derived from one specimen sequenced in a study of CD8 T cells in Susac syndrome (dated 2019 in TCRdb). The library was generated by the immunoSEQ multiplex PCR assay. RNA was extracted using the RNeasy kit, and roughly 0.45 to 1 microgram was reverse transcribed with random hexamers. TCRdb's own reprocessing of the public reads used fastp at Q25 and MiXCR and kept productive beta chains. All rows with the same CDR3 protein become a single entry with the most common DNA and genes. The sample table shows 85,000 to 130,000 distinct CDR3 sequences, and approximately 94% are seen once. Approximately 0.41% of the sample goes to the ten largest clones. Sequenced input: CD8+ T cells from PBMCs. The source is a human donor with Susac syndrome.

This clonotype was detected a few times. The chain carries TRBV9 and TRBJ2-3; TRBD2 agrees at 7 bases. The CDR3 length is 13 residues. V trimming: 0 bases; J trimming: 5 bases; junction bases outside the gene matches: 0. In germline, CDR1 is SGDLS, CDR2 YYNGEE. CDR3 nucleotides: TGTGCCAGCAGCGTAGGGGGGGGAGATACGCAGTATTTT. Encoded protein: CASSVGGGDTQYF.

The V gene is TRBV20-1, the J gene TRBJ1-5; no definite D call. Germline loops: CDR1 DFQATT, CDR2 SNEGSKA (reference sequence). Trimming left V 0 bases short and J 0 bases short, with 9 bases between. The CDR3 sequence is 15 residues long. The CDR3 here is CSARDGLFSNQPQHF. The DNA of the CDR3 is TGCAGTGCTAGAGATGGGCTTTTTAGCAATCAGCCCCAGCATTTT.

The chain carries TRBV3-1 and TRBJ2-5; 11 bases match TRBD2. The germline V gene encodes CDR1 LGHDT and CDR2 YNNKEL (reference sequence). V trimming: 1 base; J trimming: 1 base; junction bases outside the gene matches: 5. The CDR3 extends over 17 amino acids. Here the CDR3 DNA reads TGTGCCAGCAGCCAAGTTAGCGGGGGGGCCTTCCAAGAGACCCAGTACTTC. Amino acid sequence: CASSQVSGGAFQETQYF.

The CDR3 loop is CASSRPQGRNEQFF. The CDR3 nucleotides are TGTGCCAGCAGCCGACCCCAGGGGAGGAATGAGCAGTTCTTC. This rearrangement joins TRBV7-8 to TRBJ2-1, with D possibly being TRBD1 or TRBD2 (6 bases each). The CDR3 totals 14 residues. Germline V gene sequence: CDR1 SGHVS, CDR2 FQNEAQ. Trimming stripped 5 bases from V and 7 bases from J, with 15 bases between.

This chain's CDR3 is CASSSSADVDTQYF. The CDR3, as DNA: TGTGCCAGCAGCTCCTCGGCCGACGTCGATACGCAGTATTTT. The chain is built from TRBV7-9 and TRBJ2-3, with D unresolved. The CDR3 runs 14 residues. The V gene lost 4 bases and the J gene lost 6 bases, with 14 bases spanning the gap. In germline, CDR1 is SEHNR, CDR2 FQNEAQ (reference sequence).

The rearrangement joins TRBV7-6 to TRBJ2-3; 12 nucleotides agree with TRBD1. V trimming: 2 bases; J trimming: 4 bases; junction bases outside the gene matches: 7. The CDR3 extends over 17 amino acids. Germline-derived CDR1 and CDR2 are SGHVS and FNYEAQ. CDR3 residues: CASSLRSGTGGADTQYF. CDR3 in DNA: TGTGCCAGCAGCTTAAGATCCGGGACAGGGGGCGCAGATACGCAGTATTTT. Supplemented by reference TRBV7-6 and TRBJ2-3, the full variable domain reads GAGVSQSPRYKVTKRGQDVALRCDPISGHVSLYWYRQALGQGPEFLTYFNYEAQQDKSGLPNDRFSAERPEGSISTLTIQRTEQRDSAMYRCASSLRSGTGGADTQYFGPGTRLTVL.

The rearrangement uses TRBV4-2 and TRBJ2-7; TRBD2 matches at 7 bases. J lost 3 bases, V lost 1 base, and 0 bases had no gene match. The germline CDR1 and CDR2 sequences are LGHNA and YNFKEQ. CDR3 size: 13 residues. CDR3 sequence: CASSQGGGYEQYF. For the CDR3, the DNA is TGTGCCAGCAGCCAAGGCGGGGGCTACGAGCAGTACTTC.

This chain uses TRBV6-4 with TRBJ2-1; possible D gene TRBD1, 6 bases. The CDR3 spans 13 residues. The V end lost 2 bases, the J end lost 5 bases, and 7 bases lay between the germline ends. The germline V gene has CDR1 MRHNA and CDR2 SNTAGT. The CDR3 DNA is TGTGCCAGCAGTGACCGGGACAACAATGAGCAGTTCTTC. Amino acid sequence: CASSDRDNNEQFF.

V gene TRBV29-1 combines with J gene TRBJ2-1; D is ambiguous. Trimming pared 0 bases from V and 7 bases from J, leaving 4 bases between. This CDR3 has 11 residues. Germline loops: CDR1 SQVTM, CDR2 ANQGSEA. CDR3 in DNA: TGCAGCGTTGAAGAGGGGAATGAGCAGTTCTTC. It codes for CSVEEGNEQFF.

The V call is TRBV29-1, the J call TRBJ1-2; perhaps TRBD1 as D (5 bases). The V gene's germline CDR1 is SQVTM and CDR2 ANQGSEA. V dropped 4 bases and J dropped 2 bases, with 11 bases sitting between them. The CDR3 runs 13 residues. In nucleotides, the CDR3 is TGCAGCGTTGGCCCCGACAGAAACTATGGCTACACCTTC. Translation gives CSVGPDRNYGYTF.

The chain couples TRBV4-3 to TRBJ2-7; TRBD1 aligns across 9 bases. The CDR3 totals 14 residues. Germline values: CDR1 LGHNA, CDR2 YSLEER. V was clipped by 2 bases and J by 3 bases; unmatched bases: 2. The CDR3: CASSQTGGLYEQYF. The CDR3 DNA reads TGCGCCAGCAGCCAAACAGGGGGCCTCTACGAGCAGTACTTC.

The sample holds one count of this clonotype. The CDR3 loop reads CSGFRADNEQFF. The CDR3, as DNA: TGCAGCGGATTCCGAGCGGACAATGAGCAGTTCTTC. The rearrangement uses TRBV29-1 and TRBJ2-1; tentative D call: TRBD2 (5 bases). CDR1 is SQVTM, CDR2 ANQGSEA, per germline. Trimming pared 7 bases from V and 5 bases from J, leaving 12 bases between. There are 12 residues in the CDR3.

The CDR3 sequence is CASSPTQGRVTEAFF. CDR3 DNA sequence: TGTGCCAGCAGTCCAACTCAGGGCCGAGTAACTGAAGCTTTCTTT. V and J are TRBV12-3 or TRBV12-4 and TRBJ1-1; TRBD1 is a possible D gene (5 bases). V lost 5 bases, J lost 5 bases, and 18 bases lay in between. This CDR3 comprises 15 residues.

This chain connects TRBV7-6 to TRBJ1-2; unclear D gene. Germline CDR1 reads SGHVS; CDR2 reads FNYEAQ. The CDR3 runs to 13 residues. Trimming took off 3 bases at V and 5 bases at J, with 10 bases between the two ends. In nucleotides, the CDR3 is TGTGCCAGCAGCTTCCGGGCCCAATATGGCTACACCTTC. This gives the protein CASSFRAQYGYTF.

V usage is TRBV5-6 and J usage is TRBJ2-7; a weak D match, TRBD1 (6 bases). The CDR3 has 14 amino acids. Trimming took off 4 bases at V and 6 bases at J, with 17 bases between the two ends. Looked up from germline, CDR1 is SGHDT and CDR2 is YYEEEE. The CDR3 protein is CASSDQGTYFEQYF. The CDR3 nucleotides read TGTGCCAGCAGCGATCAGGGGACGTACTTCGAGCAGTACTTC.